One sample yielded the 26 T cell receptor beta chains listed below, sequenced in a study of post-analysis software for immune sequencing data. Study-wide results and limits: A few TRBV segments (TRBV5-6, TRBV5-1 and TRBV20-1 among them) occurred more frequently in patients than in controls.

Antigens for these TCRs are unknown. Researchers reported that TCR beta cDNA libraries carried unique molecular identifiers. One entry per CDR3 protein results from TCRdb running MiXCR on the PCR reads. This table holds hundreds of thousands of distinct CDR3 sequences, approximately 59% found once. Sequenced material: blood. Every receptor here comes from a girl aged 2 to 9 with multiple sclerosis.

This clonotype was seen only a few times. The chain uses TRBV10-3 and TRBJ2-5, with 8 bases identical to TRBD1. The germline CDR1 and CDR2 sequences are ENHRY and SYGVKD. The CDR3 covers 12 residues. J gave up 5 bases and V 11 bases, and 7 bases lay outside the gene matches. The CDR3 coding sequence is TGTGCCTTACGACAGGGGTCGGAGACCCAGTACTTC. Encoded protein: CALRQGSETQYF.

The V gene is TRBV29-1, the J gene TRBJ2-5; 9 nucleotides match TRBD1. The CDR3 is 14 amino acids. In germline, CDR1 is SQVTM, CDR2 ANQGSEA. Unmatched junction bases numbered 10, after V lost 7 bases and J lost 4 bases. In nucleotides, the CDR3 is TGCAGCGCTAACAGGGGGCGGGTAGGAGAGACCCAGTACTTC. It translates to CSANRGRVGETQYF.

This chain uses TRBV28 with TRBJ2-5; a possible D gene is TRBD1 (5 bases). CDR1 MDHEN and CDR2 SYDVKM come from the germline V gene. Trimming cost V 5 bases and J 6 bases, with 16 bases left between them. CDR3 size: 14 residues. This chain's CDR3 is CASSPGGWGQTQYF. The CDR3, as DNA: TGTGCCAGCAGTCCCGGTGGGTGGGGCCAGACCCAGTACTTC.

Only a few counts were recorded for this clonotype. J is TRBJ2-1 and V is TRBV14, with D perhaps TRBD2 (6 bases). The ends were cut back, 4 bases at V and 4 bases at J, with 17 bases in the middle. This CDR3 has 16 amino acids. In germline, CDR1 is SGHDN, CDR2 FVKESK. The CDR3 region has the DNA TGTGCCAGCAGCCCTCCGGGCGCGGGAACGTACAATGAGCAGTTCTTC. It encodes CASSPPGAGTYNEQFF. Drawing the rest from reference TRBV14 and TRBJ2-1, the complete variable domain is EAGVTQFPSHSVIEKGQTVTLRCDPISGHDNLYWYRRVMGKEIKFLLHFVKESKQDESGMPNNRFLAERTGGTYSTLKVQPAELEDSGVYFCASSPPGAGTYNEQFFGPGTRLTVL.

This chain connects TRBV20-1 to TRBJ2-1; 7 bases match TRBD2. The CDR3 totals 17 residues. CDR1 and CDR2 (germline): DFQATT, SNEGSKA (reference sequence). J lost 2 bases, V lost 6 bases, and 16 bases had no gene match. The CDR3 loop reads CSARYVAGHSPYNEQFF. DNA for the CDR3: TGCAGTGCCAGATACGTAGCGGGTCATTCCCCCTACAATGAGCAGTTCTTC.

The rearrangement uses TRBV12-3 or TRBV12-4 and TRBJ1-6, with D hard to call. V shed 4 bases and J shed 4 bases, with 8 bases lying between them. The CDR3 loop spans 14 amino acids. This CDR3 reads CASSSQLYNSPLHF. As DNA, the CDR3 is TGTGCCAGCAGTTCCCAACTTTATAATTCACCCCTCCACTTT.

The CDR3 DNA follows: TGCAGTGCTAGAGCCGGGCCAGATTACGAGCAGTACTTC. This gives the protein CSARAGPDYEQYF. The rearrangement uses TRBV20-1 and TRBJ2-5; D remains ambiguous. TRBJ2-7 explains the end of the DNA better; the J call may be wrong. The CDR3 covers 13 residues. Germline CDR1 DFQATT, CDR2 SNEGSKA (reference sequence).

This clonotype came up a few times. The rearrangement uses TRBV12-3 or TRBV12-4 and TRBJ2-3, with 7 nucleotides matching TRBD1. The CDR3 is 17 residues long. V gave up 0 bases and J gave up 0 bases; unmatched junction bases: 6. The CDR3 DNA is TGTGCCAGCAGTTTAGCGTCCGGGACAGAAAGCACAGATACGCAGTATTTT. This gives the protein CASSLASGTESTDTQYF.

The chain combines TRBV29-1 with TRBJ1-1, with D perhaps TRBD1 (6 bases). From germline, CDR1 is SQVTM and CDR2 ANQGSEA. The CDR3 loop spans 12 amino acids. Trimming removed 7 bases at V and 0 bases at J, with 9 bases between. The CDR3 sequence: CSGDRMNTEAFF. In DNA form, the CDR3 reads TGCAGCGGCGACAGGATGAACACTGAAGCTTTCTTT.

This clonotype showed up just a few times. CDR3 in DNA: TGTGCCAGCAGTCCCCAGGGGGGGAGGGAAAAACTGTTTTTT. Protein product: CASSPQGGREKLFF. The J gene is TRBJ1-4, the V gene TRBV6-6; TRBD1 matches at 7 bases. The CDR3 extends over 14 amino acids. Germline values: CDR1 MNHNY, CDR2 SVGAGI (reference sequence). Trimming cost V 5 bases and J 8 bases; bases outside gene matches: 8.

This chain connects TRBV20-1 to TRBJ2-7; TRBD1 matches 9 bases. Gene TRBJ2-5 matches the end of the DNA better, so the J call may be wrong. CDR3 length: 14 amino acids. Germline V gene sequence: CDR1 DFQATT, CDR2 SNEGSKA (reference sequence). CDR3 in amino acids: CSARRGQGKETQYF. CDR3 DNA sequence: TGCAGTGCTAGACGTGGACAGGGGAAAGAGACCCAGTACTTC.

The V and J genes are TRBV6-5 and TRBJ2-3, with TRBD2 matching over 8 bases. CDR1 and CDR2 (germline): MNHEY, SVGAGI. The CDR3 contains 18 residues. With 4 bases clipped from V and 0 bases from J, the junction kept 12 bases outside the gene matches. The CDR3 DNA reads TGTGCCAGCAGTTTCTTCACGGGACTAGAAATAAGCACAGATACGCAGTATTTT. Protein sequence: CASSFFTGLEISTDTQYF.

The J gene is TRBJ1-2, the V gene TRBV20-1; D gene ambiguous. This CDR3 comprises 12 residues. Germline values: CDR1 DFQATT, CDR2 SNEGSKA (reference sequence). With 3 bases removed from V and 8 bases from J, the gap between germline ends came to 13 bases. CDR3 in amino acids: CSASWPFPGYTF. CDR3 DNA sequence: TGCAGTGCTAGTTGGCCTTTCCCAGGCTACACCTTC.

The chain couples TRBV5-1 to TRBJ2-1; the match to TRBD1 covers 8 bases. There are 15 residues in the CDR3. CDR1 is SGHRS and CDR2 is YFSETQ in the germline V gene. The V gene end was trimmed by 0 bases and the J gene end by 7 bases; junction bases not matched to a gene: 6. The CDR3 spells CASSLEGQARNEQFF. The CDR3 DNA follows: TGCGCCAGCAGCTTGGAGGGACAGGCGAGGAATGAGCAGTTCTTC. The variable domain in full, with the rest retrieved from reference TRBV5-1 and TRBJ2-1, is KAGVTQTPRYLIKTRGQQVTLSCSPISGHRSVSWYQQTPGQGLQFLFEYFSETQRNKGNFPGRFSGRQFSNSRSEMNVSTLELGDSALYLCASSLEGQARNEQFFGPGTRLTVL.

V and J are TRBV12-3 or TRBV12-4 and TRBJ2-3; 9 bases agree with TRBD1. V lost 7 bases, J lost 6 bases, and 14 bases stayed unmatched. This CDR3 contains 16 residues. Written as DNA, the CDR3 is TGTGCCAGCACCTCAAGGGGACAGGGCGGGGTGGATACGCAGTATTTT. Translating it yields CASTSRGQGGVDTQYF.

V usage is TRBV2 and J usage is TRBJ1-2, with D uncertain. The CDR3 length is 15 residues. The germline V and J ends were trimmed by 0 bases and 7 bases, with 15 bases remaining between them. The germline V gene has CDR1 SNHLY and CDR2 FYNNEI. The CDR3 bases are TGTGCCAGCAGTGAAGCGCTTCGAGGGATCCGTGGCTACACCTTC. This gives the protein CASSEALRGIRGYTF.

The CDR3 region has the DNA TGCGCCAGCAGCCAAGAGGAGCAATTCCTCTATGGCTACACCTTC. Protein: CASSQEEQFLYGYTF. The rearrangement links TRBV4-3 to TRBJ1-2; D unclear. The CDR3 consists of 15 residues. Germline V gene lookup returns CDR1 LGHNA and CDR2 YSLEER. Trimming cost V 0 bases and J 4 bases, with 12 bases left between them.

V is TRBV5-1 and J is TRBJ2-2; D gene ambiguous. The CDR3 runs 14 residues. Germline V CDR1 and CDR2: SGHRS, YFSETQ. The germline V and J ends were trimmed by 3 bases and 7 bases, with 13 bases remaining between them. Here the CDR3 DNA reads TGCGCCAGCAGCTCTGCCCCGGAGAACGGGGAGCTGTTTTTT. Protein sequence: CASSSAPENGELFF.

This chain links TRBV2 with TRBJ2-1; no definite D call. Trimming cost V 6 bases and J 0 bases, with 12 bases left between them. The length of the CDR3 is 15 residues. Germline V lookup: CDR1 SNHLY, CDR2 FYNNEI. The CDR3: CASRKGDSSYNEQFF. The DNA for the CDR3 is TGTGCCAGCAGGAAGGGCGATAGCTCCTACAATGAGCAGTTCTTC.

The chain has TRBV20-1 and TRBJ1-5; 8 nucleotides agree with TRBD1. Germline CDR1 reads DFQATT; CDR2 reads SNEGSKA (reference sequence). The V and J ends lost 6 bases and 3 bases, in that order; junction bases with no gene match: 4. The CDR3 has 13 residues. The DNA of the CDR3 is TGCAGTGCGACAGGGGAGGCCAATCAGCCCCAGCATTTT. It encodes CSATGEANQPQHF.

The rearrangement links TRBV7-9 to TRBJ2-5, with TRBD2 identical over 14 bases. Germline CDR1 SEHNR, CDR2 FQNEAQ (reference sequence). V shed 5 bases and J 4 bases; nucleotides not matched to a gene: 6. This CDR3 comprises 16 residues. Here the CDR3 DNA reads TGTGCCAGCAGCGTGGGACTAGCGGGAGAGGGAGAGACCCAGTACTTC. Translated, it gives CASSVGLAGEGETQYF.

V and J are TRBV20-1 and TRBJ2-1; 8 positions match TRBD2. The CDR3 contains 14 residues. From germline, CDR1 is DFQATT and CDR2 SNEGSKA (reference sequence). Trimming cost V 4 bases and J 5 bases; bases outside gene matches: 7. CDR3 in DNA: TGCAGTGCTACCCGCTCGGGGGGGAACAATGAGCAGTTCTTC. Amino acids: CSATRSGGNNEQFF.

With respect to this clonotype: The final CDR3 position lacks the conserved phenylalanine or tryptophan, pointing to a likely read error. The gene calls are TRBV5-1 and TRBJ1-2; TRBD1 agrees at 9 bases. Germline V lookup: CDR1 SGHRS, CDR2 YFSETQ. The CDR3 is made up of 16 amino acids. With V trimmed by 0 bases and J by 8 bases, 11 bases remained unmatched. This CDR3 reads CASSLDGQGTRGGYTV. The CDR3 nucleotides are TGCGCCAGCAGCTTGGATGGACAGGGGACTCGAGGGGGCTACACCGTC.

The chain links TRBV30 to TRBJ2-1, with TRBD2 identical over 14 bases. The germline CDR1 and CDR2 sequences are GTSNPN and SVGIG (reference sequence). V was pared by 4 bases and J by 6 bases, with 2 bases of the junction left unmatched. The CDR3 has 14 amino acids. The chain's CDR3 is CAWKGLAGVNEQFF. CDR3 DNA sequence: TGTGCCTGGAAGGGACTAGCGGGAGTCAATGAGCAGTTCTTC.

V gene TRBV7-3 combines with J gene TRBJ2-3, with D uncertain. CDR1 SGHTA and CDR2 FQGTGA come from the germline V gene. The CDR3 sequence is 14 residues long. V lost 5 bases and J 4 bases, leaving 13 bases between the germline ends. CDR3 loop: CASSLLQSSDTQYF. The CDR3 nucleotides are TGTGCCAGCAGCCTCTTACAGAGTTCAGATACGCAGTATTTT.

This clonotype was observed a few times. The rearrangement links TRBV10-3 to TRBJ2-7, with D perhaps assigned TRBD1 or TRBD2 (5 bases each). The CDR3 sequence is 17 residues long. Germline-derived CDR1 and CDR2 are ENHRY and SYGVKD. The V gene lost 10 bases and the J gene lost 6 bases, with 31 bases spanning the gap. CDR3 amino acids: CATGKGPSRGEVGEQYF. The CDR3 nucleotides are TGTGCCACCGGAAAGGGGCCCAGTCGGGGAGAAGTGGGCGAGCAGTACTTC.